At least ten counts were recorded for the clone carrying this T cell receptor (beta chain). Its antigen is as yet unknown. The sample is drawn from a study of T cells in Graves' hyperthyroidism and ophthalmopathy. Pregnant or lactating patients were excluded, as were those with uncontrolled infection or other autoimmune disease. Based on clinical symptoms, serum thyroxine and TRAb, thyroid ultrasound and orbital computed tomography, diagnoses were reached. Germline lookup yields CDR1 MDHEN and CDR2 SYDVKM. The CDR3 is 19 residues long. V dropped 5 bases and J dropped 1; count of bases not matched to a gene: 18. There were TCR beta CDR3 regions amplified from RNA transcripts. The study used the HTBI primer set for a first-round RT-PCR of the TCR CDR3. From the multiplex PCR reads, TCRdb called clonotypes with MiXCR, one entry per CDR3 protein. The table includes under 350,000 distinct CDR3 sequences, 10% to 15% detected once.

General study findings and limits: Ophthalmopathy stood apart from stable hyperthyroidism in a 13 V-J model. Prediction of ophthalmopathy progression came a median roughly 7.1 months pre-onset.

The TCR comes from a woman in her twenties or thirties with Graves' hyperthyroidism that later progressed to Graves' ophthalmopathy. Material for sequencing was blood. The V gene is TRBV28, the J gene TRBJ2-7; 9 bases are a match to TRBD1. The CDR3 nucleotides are TGTGCCAGCAGTCCCTTAAGTCTCAGCGGGACAGGGATTTCCTACGAGCAGTACTTC. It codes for CASSPLSLSGTGISYEQYF.